A single sample is the source of the 5 T cell receptor beta chains below, sequenced in a study of blood T cell repertoires in COVID-19. TCRdb's copy holds only in-frame clones and misses some; the assay was immunoSEQ multiplex PCR. The profile shows approximately 350,000 clones, about 89% of them singletons. The sample comprised peripheral blood. The receptors derive from a woman aged 50 to 60 with COVID-19, enrolled during active disease.

The CDR3 protein is CAWRKPGHLSSGANVLTF. CDR3 nucleotide sequence: TGTGCCTGGAGGAAGCCGGGACATCTCAGCTCTGGGGCCAACGTCCTGACTTTC. The V call is TRBV30, the J call TRBJ2-6; weak D call: TRBD1 (6 bases). The CDR3 is 18 residues long. Trimming removed 3 bases from V and 0 bases from J, with 18 bases in between. CDR1 and CDR2 from the germline V gene are GTSNPN and SVGIG (reference sequence). The variable domain in full, completed from reference TRBV30 and TRBJ2-6, reads SQTIHQWPATLVQPVGSPLSLECTVEGTSNPNLYWYRQAAGRGLQLLFYSVGIGQISSEVPQNLSASRPQDRQFILSSKKLLLSDSGFYLCAWRKPGHLSSGANVLTFGAGSRLTVL.

DNA for the CDR3: TGTGCCTGGAGGAGGGCAGAAAAACTGTTTTTT. Translation: CAWRRAEKLFF. This chain uses TRBV30 with TRBJ1-4; no definite D call. Germline CDR1 reads GTSNPN; CDR2 reads SVGIG (reference sequence). The CDR3 sequence is 11 residues long. Trimming cost V 3 bases and J 8 bases, with 7 bases left between them.

The CDR3 coding sequence is TGTGCCAGCAGCTTGGTTGCTAGCGGGAGTGTGGAGACCCAGTACTTC. Translating gives CASSLVASGSVETQYF. This chain uses TRBV5-6 with TRBJ2-5, with 10 bases fitting TRBD2. V lost 0 bases and J lost 5; bases outside the gene matches: 7. The length of the CDR3 is 16 residues. Germline-derived CDR1 and CDR2 are SGHDT and YYEEEE. The entire variable domain, with the rest obtained from reference TRBV5-6 and TRBJ2-5, is as follows: DAGVTQSPTHLIKTRGQQVTLRCSPKSGHDTVSWYQQALGQGPQFIFQYYEEEERQRGNFPDRFSGHQFPNYSSELNVNALLLGDSALYLCASSLVASGSVETQYFGPGTRLLVL.

The chain combines TRBV2 with TRBJ1-5; D remains ambiguous. With 2 bases removed from V and 7 bases from J, the gap between germline ends came to 15 bases. Germline V gene sequence: CDR1 SNHLY, CDR2 FYNNEI. The CDR3 consists of 15 residues. CDR3 amino acids: CASSESGEWGQPQHF. For the CDR3, the DNA is TGTGCCAGCAGTGAATCCGGGGAGTGGGGACAGCCCCAGCATTTT.

The genes are TRBV6-2 or TRBV6-3 and TRBJ1-2, with TRBD1 matching 7 bases. Germline lookup yields CDR1 MNHEY and CDR2 SVGEGT. V shed 6 bases and J 4 bases; nucleotides not matched to a gene: 11. This CDR3 is 15 amino acids long. CDR3: CASSETSTGIYGYTF. CDR3 bases: TGTGCCAGCAGCGAAACCTCGACAGGGATCTATGGCTACACCTTC.